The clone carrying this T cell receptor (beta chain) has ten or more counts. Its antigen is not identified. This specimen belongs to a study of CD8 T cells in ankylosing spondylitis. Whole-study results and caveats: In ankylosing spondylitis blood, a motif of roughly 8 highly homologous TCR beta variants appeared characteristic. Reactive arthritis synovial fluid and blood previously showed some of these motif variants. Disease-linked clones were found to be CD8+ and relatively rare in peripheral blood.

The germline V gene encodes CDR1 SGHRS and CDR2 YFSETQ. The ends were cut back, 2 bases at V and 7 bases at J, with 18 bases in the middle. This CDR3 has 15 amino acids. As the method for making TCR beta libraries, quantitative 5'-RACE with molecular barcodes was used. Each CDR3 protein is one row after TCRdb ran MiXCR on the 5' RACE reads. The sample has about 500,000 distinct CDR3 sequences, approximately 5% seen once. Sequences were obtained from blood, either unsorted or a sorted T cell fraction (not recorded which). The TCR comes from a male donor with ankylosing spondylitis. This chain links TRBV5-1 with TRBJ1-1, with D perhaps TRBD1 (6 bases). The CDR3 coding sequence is TGCGCCAGCAGCTTCTTCGGACAGAGTTCCGGTGAAGCTTTCTTT. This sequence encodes CASSFFGQSSGEAFF.